The 26 T cell receptor beta chains in this list originate from one sample, sequenced in a study of T cell changes during pregnancy in multiple sclerosis. Assay used: immunoSEQ multiplex PCR; TCRdb lists only in-frame clones, some missing. The table has approximately 30,000 clones, roughly 90% seen once. The specimen comprised CD8+ T cells from peripheral blood mononuclear cells, sampled before pregnancy. The receptors stem from a female donor with multiple sclerosis, enrolled in a pregnancy study.

This clone turned up a few times. Different DNA sequences within this sample yield the same CDR3. The gene calls are TRBV6-4 and TRBJ2-3, with 11 positions matching TRBD2. Per germline, CDR1 MRHNA and CDR2 SNTAGT. The length of the CDR3 is 15 residues. Losses at the gene ends were 0 bases for V and 6 bases for J; bases not matched to a gene: 2. The CDR3 loop reads CASSDSSGGADTQYF. The CDR3 nucleotides read TGTGCCAGCAGTGACTCTAGCGGGGGGGCCGATACGCAGTATTTT.

This clone was counted once. V gene TRBV6-5 combines with J gene TRBJ2-7; tentatively, D is TRBD1 (6 bases). The CDR3 has 15 residues. Germline V CDR1 and CDR2: MNHEY, SVGAGI. V lost 6 bases and J 3 bases, leaving 18 bases between the germline ends. This CDR3 is CASSSPRRGFYEQYF. CDR3 bases: TGTGCCAGCAGCAGCCCTCGCAGGGGCTTCTACGAGCAGTACTTC.

The chain carries TRBV7-2 and TRBJ2-7, with 9 bases that match TRBD1. The V gene end was trimmed by 5 bases and the J gene end by 3 bases; junction bases not matched to a gene: 8. In germline, CDR1 is SGHTA, CDR2 FQGNSA. The CDR3 totals 15 residues. The DNA for the CDR3 is TGTGCCAGCAGCAAGGGGGGGACAGGGCTCTACGAGCAGTACTTC. Amino acid sequence: CASSKGGTGLYEQYF. Full variable domain (missing parts from reference TRBV7-2 and TRBJ2-7): GAGVSQSPSNKVTEKGKDVELRCDPISGHTALYWYRQSLGQGLEFLIYFQGNSAPDKSGLPSDRFSAERTGGSVSTLTIQRTQQEDSAVYLCASSKGGTGLYEQYFGPGTRLTVT.

The rearrangement uses TRBV19 and TRBJ1-2; 7 positions match TRBD1. The CDR3 is made up of 14 amino acids. Germline values: CDR1 LNHDA, CDR2 SQIVND (reference sequence). The junction had 8 bases not matched to a gene; V was cut back by 5 bases and J by 5 bases. The CDR3 DNA reads TGTGCCAGTAGTCTTACAGGGGAAGGATATGGCTACACCTTC. Translated: CASSLTGEGYGYTF.

This chain links TRBV4-3 with TRBJ2-7; 9 nucleotides line up with TRBD2. This CDR3 region has 16 residues. The germline V gene has CDR1 LGHNA and CDR2 YSLEER. V gave up 3 bases and J gave up 0 bases; unmatched junction bases: 6. For the CDR3, the DNA is TGCGCCAGCAGCCACAATCTAGCGGGGAGCTCCTACGAGCAGTACTTC. Protein: CASSHNLAGSSYEQYF.

A word on this clone: Different DNA sequences within this sample yield the same CDR3. The rearrangement links TRBV10-3 to TRBJ1-1, with a possible D match to TRBD1 (6 bases). Germline CDR1 ENHRY, CDR2 SYGVKD. The V end was cut by 0 bases, the J end by 0 bases, with 8 bases between. This CDR3 is built from 15 residues. CDR3: CAISESRGMNTEAFF. DNA of the CDR3: TGTGCCATCAGTGAGTCTAGGGGGATGAACACTGAAGCTTTCTTT.

The gene calls are TRBV30 and TRBJ2-7; the match to TRBD2 covers 8 bases. Germline V gives CDR1 GTSNPN, CDR2 SVGIG (reference sequence). This CDR3 contains 14 residues. Losses at the gene ends were 4 bases for V and 0 bases for J; bases not matched to a gene: 5. CDR3 nucleotides: TGTGCCTGGAACTTAGCGGGGTCCTCCTACGAGCAGTACTTC. Translated, it gives CAWNLAGSSYEQYF.

The chain employs TRBV6-1 and TRBJ2-7; tentative D call: TRBD1 (5 bases). Germline V gene lookup returns CDR1 MNHNS and CDR2 SASEGT. Between the trimmed V and J ends, which lost 7 bases and 6 bases, there was a span of 16 bases. The CDR3 runs 13 residues. CDR3 sequence reads: CASKKGAVLEQYF. CDR3 DNA sequence: TGTGCCAGCAAAAAAGGGGCTGTTCTCGAGCAGTACTTC.

The gene calls are TRBV27 and TRBJ1-5, with 7 bases identical to TRBD1. The CDR3 runs 15 residues. Unmatched junction bases numbered 5, after V lost 6 bases and J lost 0 bases. In germline, CDR1 is MNHEY, CDR2 SMNVEV (reference sequence). CDR3 sequence reads: CASRKGQNSNQPQHF. Written as DNA, the CDR3 is TGTGCCAGCAGGAAGGGACAGAATAGCAATCAGCCCCAGCATTTT.

The chain has TRBV27 and TRBJ2-7; D perhaps matches TRBD1 (6 bases). The ends were cut back, 5 bases at V and 9 bases at J, with 20 bases in the middle. The CDR3 contains 14 residues. Germline V CDR1 and CDR2: MNHEY, SMNVEV (reference sequence). The DNA of the CDR3 is TGTGCCAGCAGTCTACTCCGGGACAAGGTAACGCAGTACTTC. Its protein product is CASSLLRDKVTQYF.

The chain carries TRBV13 and TRBJ2-7, with 7 bases that match TRBD1. Germline CDR1 is PRHDT and CDR2 is FYEKMQ (reference sequence). The CDR3 extends over 14 amino acids. With V trimmed by 5 bases and J by 2 bases, 6 bases remained unmatched. The CDR3 here is CASSRQGSPYEQYF. In nucleotides, the CDR3 is TGTGCCAGCAGCCGACAGGGATCGCCCTACGAGCAGTACTTC.

The chain couples TRBV27 to TRBJ2-2, with D unclear. The CDR3 runs to 14 residues. Deletions cut 2 bases from V and 1 base from J, with 5 bases between. Germline values: CDR1 MNHEY, CDR2 SMNVEV (reference sequence). The chain's CDR3 is CASSLGQNTGELFF. The CDR3 DNA follows: TGTGCCAGCAGTTTAGGCCAGAACACCGGGGAGCTGTTTTTT.

The chain has TRBV2 and TRBJ1-1; D perhaps matches TRBD1 (5 bases). The CDR3 runs 13 residues. V lost 3 bases and J lost 8, with 13 bases in between. CDR1 is SNHLY and CDR2 is FYNNEI in the germline V gene. In DNA, the CDR3 is TGTGCCAGCAGTGATATCGCGGGGGAGGAAGCTTTCTTT. This codes for CASSDIAGEEAFF.

This clone was seen just once. The rearrangement links TRBV5-1 to TRBJ2-3, with unresolved D. The CDR3 is 14 amino acids. V lost 0 bases and J 6 bases, leaving 11 bases between the germline ends. The germline V gene has CDR1 SGHRS and CDR2 YFSETQ. Here the CDR3 reads CASSLATSGDTQYF. The CDR3 bases are TGCGCCAGCAGCTTGGCGACTTCTGGGGATACGCAGTATTTT.

The chain has TRBV7-2 and TRBJ1-3, with TRBD1 matching 7 bases. J was trimmed by 0 bases and V by 2 bases; bases with no gene match: 4. From germline, CDR1 is SGHTA and CDR2 FQGNSA. The CDR3 is 16 residues long. CDR3 DNA sequence: TGTGCCAGCAGCTTAAAGGGGGCCCACTCTGGAAACACCATATATTTT. This translates into CASSLKGAHSGNTIYF.

J is TRBJ1-6 and V is TRBV11-2; 8 bases are a match to TRBD1. Germline-derived CDR1 and CDR2 are SGHAT and FQNNGV. This CDR3 has 17 amino acids. Trimming removed 6 bases from V and 0 bases from J; junction bases left unmatched: 7. CDR3 sequence (DNA): TGTGCCAGCAGTCAATACAGGGGGAGCTCCTATAATTCACCCCTCCACTTT. It encodes CASSQYRGSSYNSPLHF.

This chain links TRBV25-1 with TRBJ2-1; 10 bases fit TRBD2. The CDR3 spans 16 residues. In germline, CDR1 is MGHDK, CDR2 SYGVNS. Germline trimming cut 1 base from V and 7 bases from J; bases unmatched to any gene: 7. The CDR3 region has the DNA TGTGCCAGCAGTGAATGGGGGACTAGCGCAAAGAATGAGCAGTTCTTC. Translated: CASSEWGTSAKNEQFF.

CDR3 protein: CASSADQGNNSPLHF. The CDR3 coding sequence is TGTGCCAGCAGTGCCGATCAGGGGAATAATTCACCCCTCCACTTT. The chain combines TRBV6-4 with TRBJ1-6; maybe TRBD1 (6 bases). The CDR3 loop spans 15 amino acids. V lost 4 bases to trimming and J lost 5 bases, with 12 bases between them. Germline-derived CDR1 and CDR2 are MRHNA and SNTAGT.

The chain couples TRBV9 to TRBJ2-2, with D tentatively TRBD1 (5 bases). The CDR3 has 15 residues. Deletions cut 1 base from V and 3 bases from J, with 10 bases between. Germline values: CDR1 SGDLS, CDR2 YYNGEE. The DNA for the CDR3 is TGTGCCAGCAGCGTACACACACAGGACACCGGGGAGCTGTTTTTT. It specifies CASSVHTQDTGELFF. The whole variable domain, filled in from reference TRBV9 and TRBJ2-2, reads DSGVTQTPKHLITATGQRVTLRCSPRSGDLSVYWYQQSLDQGLQFLIQYYNGEERAKGNILERFSAQQFPDLHSELNLSSLELGDSALYFCASSVHTQDTGELFFGEGSRLTVL.

V gene TRBV18 combines with J gene TRBJ1-5; 8 bases agree with TRBD1. The germline V gene encodes CDR1 KGHSH and CDR2 LQKENI. Trimming cost V 4 bases and J 6 bases; bases outside gene matches: 8. The CDR3 runs to 15 residues. This CDR3 is CASSLKQGEGQPQHF. The CDR3 DNA follows: TGTGCCAGCTCACTCAAACAGGGGGAAGGTCAGCCCCAGCATTTT.

This sequence joins TRBV7-8 and TRBJ2-1, with 11 nucleotides matching TRBD2. CDR1 is SGHVS, CDR2 FQNEAQ, per germline. The CDR3 has 16 amino acids. J was trimmed by 5 bases and V by 3 bases; bases with no gene match: 6. Here the CDR3 reads CASSFVAGGEDNEQFF. The CDR3 bases are TGTGCCAGCAGCTTCGTAGCGGGGGGGGAGGACAATGAGCAGTTCTTC.

A word on this clone: This sequence may be a read error, since a much larger clone differs from it by one base. The rearrangement links TRBV7-9 to TRBJ1-5; perhaps TRBD1 as D (6 bases). CDR1 is SEHNR and CDR2 is FQNEAQ in the germline V gene (reference sequence). With 6 bases removed from V and 4 bases from J, the gap between germline ends came to 10 bases. The CDR3 has 13 amino acids. The CDR3 DNA sequence: TGTGCCAGCAGTGGGGGGGCAAATCAGCCCCAGCATTTT. As protein: CASSGGANQPQHF.

The chain links TRBV6-1 to TRBJ1-4; D is unresolved. CDR3 size: 14 residues. The germline CDR1 and CDR2 sequences are MNHNS and SASEGT. V lost 5 bases, J lost 4 bases, and 11 bases lay in between. DNA of the CDR3: TGTGCCAGCAGTCCCCGGGGTAGTAATGAAAAACTGTTTTTT. Protein sequence: CASSPRGSNEKLFF.

This rearrangement joins TRBV6-6 to TRBJ1-1; D is unresolved. V lost 7 bases, J lost 10 bases, and 13 bases lay in between. This CDR3 has 11 residues. Per germline, CDR1 MNHNY and CDR2 SVGAGI (reference sequence). In nucleotides, the CDR3 is TGTGCCAGCACCATTACGGGTGGAGCTTTCTTT. Protein sequence: CASTITGGAFF.

A word on this clone: Other nucleotide sequences from this sample produce the same CDR3. The V and J genes are TRBV7-9 and TRBJ2-7; D gene unclear. This CDR3 contains 12 residues. V gave up 4 bases and J gave up 3 bases, with 7 bases separating them. The germline gives CDR1 SEHNR, CDR2 FQNEAQ (reference sequence). CDR3 sequence (DNA): TGTGCCAGCAGCTCGCTCAGCTACGAGCAGTACTTC. It translates to CASSSLSYEQYF.

V usage is TRBV11-2 and J usage is TRBJ2-2; D unclear. This CDR3 comprises 18 residues. Germline V gene data show CDR1 as SGHAT and CDR2 as FQNNGV. V lost 1 base and J 5 bases, leaving 20 bases between the germline ends. This chain's CDR3 is CASSLGPRLDGRTGELFF. The CDR3 DNA reads as TGTGCCAGCAGCTTAGGCCCCCGGCTAGACGGTCGGACCGGGGAGCTGTTTTTT.